These 21 T cell receptor beta chains were all obtained from the same sample, sequenced in a study of cytomegalovirus exposure and HLA in healthy donors. PCR was performed using 60 Vbeta and 13 Jbeta primers. Sequenced by immunoSEQ multiplex PCR; TCRdb stores in-frame clones only, minus some. The data contain under 55,000 clones, approximately 73% of them singletons. Sequencing used PBMCs. These TCRs come from a man aged 18-30 years in good health and CMV-seronegative.

The chain combines TRBV25-1 with TRBJ2-1; a possible D gene is TRBD1 (6 bases). CDR1 is MGHDK, CDR2 SYGVNS, per germline. This CDR3 has 14 amino acids. Trimming took off 9 bases at V and 0 bases at J, with 12 bases between the two ends. The CDR3: CASRTGTSYNEQFF. The CDR3, as DNA: TGTGCCAGTCGTACAGGGACCTCCTACAATGAGCAGTTCTTC. The full variable domain, in which reference TRBV25-1 and TRBJ2-1 provide the parts outside the CDR3, is EADIYQTPRYLVIGTGKKITLECSQTMGHDKMYWYQQDPGMELHLIHYSYGVNSTEKGDLSSESTVSRIRTEHFPLTLESARPSHTSQYLCASRTGTSYNEQFFGPGTRLTVL.

The chain recombines TRBV4-3 with TRBJ1-3; D gene ambiguous. Trimming removed 2 bases from V and 0 bases from J, with 8 bases in between. Germline lookup yields CDR1 LGHNA and CDR2 YSLEER. The CDR3 extends over 15 amino acids. The CDR3 sequence is CASSQTRNSGNTIYF. CDR3 bases: TGCGCCAGCAGCCAAACCAGGAACTCTGGAAACACCATATATTTT.

The chain employs TRBV30 and TRBJ2-7; 7 bases line up with TRBD2. Losses at the gene ends were 8 bases for V and 6 bases for J; bases not matched to a gene: 19. This CDR3 spans 15 amino acids. CDR1 and CDR2 from the germline V gene are GTSNPN and SVGIG (reference sequence). The CDR3 DNA sequence: TGTGCCCTGGCTCCCATGGCGGGAGTAGGGCTCGAGCAGTACTTC. This gives the protein CALAPMAGVGLEQYF.

V usage is TRBV5-1 and J usage is TRBJ1-1; 9 bases match TRBD1. The trim removed 7 bases at V and 0 bases at J, leaving 4 bases unmatched. The CDR3 has 14 amino acids. Germline values: CDR1 SGHRS, CDR2 YFSETQ. CDR3 sequence reads: CASGTGGMNTEAFF. CDR3 nucleotides: TGCGCCAGCGGCACAGGGGGCATGAACACTGAAGCTTTCTTT.

The chain recombines TRBV9 with TRBJ2-3, with D maybe TRBD1 (6 bases). V dropped 4 bases and J dropped 0 bases, with 15 bases sitting between them. This CDR3 spans 16 amino acids. From germline, CDR1 is SGDLS and CDR2 YYNGEE. The DNA of the CDR3 is TGTGCCAGCAGCACGACAGGAGTCTTCAGCACAGATACGCAGTATTTT. It is translated as CASSTTGVFSTDTQYF. The full variable domain, completed using reference TRBV9 and TRBJ2-3, is DSGVTQTPKHLITATGQRVTLRCSPRSGDLSVYWYQQSLDQGLQFLIQYYNGEERAKGNILERFSAQQFPDLHSELNLSSLELGDSALYFCASSTTGVFSTDTQYFGPGTRLTVL.

The chain joins TRBV27 to TRBJ2-7; 8 bases map to TRBD1. CDR3 size: 14 residues. Per germline, CDR1 MNHEY and CDR2 SMNVEV (reference sequence). The junction had 10 bases not matched to a gene; V was cut back by 8 bases and J by 4 bases. The CDR3: CASREGQGAYEQYF. The CDR3 region has the DNA TGTGCCAGCCGCGAGGGCCAGGGGGCTTACGAGCAGTACTTC.

This clone was seen only a few times. The chain uses TRBV7-2 and TRBJ1-1; no reliable D call. This CDR3 has 13 amino acids. CDR1 and CDR2 from the germline V gene are SGHTA and FQGNSA. With 2 bases removed from V and 5 bases from J, the gap between germline ends came to 9 bases. CDR3 sequence reads: CASSLLGRTEAFF. In nucleotides, the CDR3 is TGTGCCAGCAGCTTACTAGGGAGGACTGAAGCTTTCTTT.

The chain combines TRBV7-2 with TRBJ1-6, with D tentatively TRBD1 (5 bases). Trimming left V 4 bases short and J 4 bases short, with 14 bases between. The germline gives CDR1 SGHTA, CDR2 FQGNSA. The CDR3 contains 16 residues. DNA of the CDR3: TGTGCCAGCAGCTCCAAGAGACAGACTTATAATTCACCCCTCCACTTT. Translation gives CASSSKRQTYNSPLHF.

The rearrangement links TRBV7-8 to TRBJ1-1, with 9 nucleotides matching TRBD1. V lost 4 bases, J lost 1 base, and 13 bases stayed unmatched. The CDR3 is 18 residues long. Germline V gene data show CDR1 as SGHVS and CDR2 as FQNEAQ. In DNA, the CDR3 is TGTGCCAGCAGCTCATCCGGGACAGGGAAGAGGGGGAACACTGAAGCTTTCTTT. This codes for CASSSSGTGKRGNTEAFF.

The chain links TRBV6-1 to TRBJ2-3, with a weak D call TRBD1 (6 bases). V shed 4 bases and J shed 3 bases, with 14 bases lying between them. This CDR3 contains 15 residues. Germline loops: CDR1 MNHNS, CDR2 SASEGT. Here the CDR3 reads CASSVGRGFTDTQYF. CDR3 bases: TGTGCCAGCAGTGTTGGCAGGGGTTTTACAGATACGCAGTATTTT.

The J gene is TRBJ2-1, the V gene TRBV25-1; TRBD2 matches at 8 bases. The V gene end was trimmed by 6 bases and the J gene end by 7 bases; junction bases not matched to a gene: 11. Germline CDR1 MGHDK, CDR2 SYGVNS. The CDR3 is 15 amino acids. The CDR3 bases are TGTGCCAGCAGGCCCCCGCGAACTAGCGGTAATGAGCAGTTCTTC. It yields the protein CASRPPRTSGNEQFF.

V is TRBV6-1 and J is TRBJ1-1; D unresolved. Trimming pared 7 bases from V and 7 bases from J, leaving 16 bases between. Looked up from germline, CDR1 is MNHNS and CDR2 is SASEGT. This CDR3 comprises 13 residues. The CDR3 loop reads CASKLGYGSEAFF. The DNA for the CDR3 is TGTGCCAGCAAACTAGGGTACGGCAGTGAAGCTTTCTTT.

The chain carries TRBV6-5 and TRBJ2-2, with TRBD1 matching 7 bases. The germline gives CDR1 MNHEY, CDR2 SVGAGI. The CDR3 is 15 amino acids. V dropped 7 bases and J dropped 7; count of bases not matched to a gene: 12. DNA of the CDR3: TGTGCCAGCAAAGGCGACAGGGAAAATAGCGGGGAGCTGTTTTTT. It yields the protein CASKGDRENSGELFF.

V gene TRBV7-6 combines with J gene TRBJ1-5; no clear D gene. V was trimmed by 6 bases and J by 0 bases, leaving 6 bases between them. CDR3 length equals 13 residues. In germline, CDR1 is SGHVS, CDR2 FNYEAQ. The CDR3 sequence is CASSQDSNQPQHF. CDR3 sequence (DNA): TGTGCCAGCAGTCAGGATAGCAATCAGCCCCAGCATTTT.

This sequence joins TRBV6-1 and TRBJ1-5; 9 bases map to TRBD1. The CDR3 is made up of 14 amino acids. Germline V lookup: CDR1 MNHNS, CDR2 SASEGT. Trimming took 4 bases from V and 7 from J; bases not matched to a gene: 5. The CDR3 bases are TGTGCCAGCAGTGGAGGACAGGGGCAACAGCCCCAGCATTTT. This gives the protein CASSGGQGQQPQHF.

CDR3 in amino acids: CSVPDSQETQYF. CDR3 in DNA: TGCAGCGTCCCGGACAGTCAAGAGACCCAGTACTTC. This rearrangement joins TRBV29-1 to TRBJ2-5; D may be TRBD1 (6 bases). CDR1 and CDR2 from the germline V gene are SQVTM and ANQGSEA. This CDR3 comprises 12 residues. Between the trimmed V and J ends, which lost 6 bases and 2 bases, there was a span of 10 bases.

The J gene is TRBJ2-7, the V gene TRBV15, with 12 positions matching TRBD2. The CDR3 spans 15 residues. V lost 1 base and J lost 5; bases outside the gene matches: 3. Germline values: CDR1 LNHNV, CDR2 YYDKDF (reference sequence). CDR3 DNA: TGTGCCACCAGCAGAGCGACTAGCGGGAGAAACGAGCAGTACTTC. Residues: CATSRATSGRNEQYF.

The chain is built from TRBV18 and TRBJ1-1, with D maybe TRBD1 (6 bases). The CDR3 runs 14 residues. The V and J ends lost 3 bases and 1 base respectively, with 9 bases between them. In germline, CDR1 is KGHSH, CDR2 LQKENI. This CDR3 is CASSPLTGNTEAFF. The CDR3 nucleotides are TGTGCCAGCTCACCCCTGACAGGGAACACTGAAGCTTTCTTT.

This sequence joins TRBV28 and TRBJ2-7; 7 positions agree with TRBD1. The length of the CDR3 is 14 residues. Trimming at V came to 6 bases and at J to 4 bases, leaving 9 bases not matched to a gene. Germline assignment: CDR1 MDHEN and CDR2 SYDVKM. The CDR3 region has the DNA TGTGCCAGCAGCCAGACAGGGCACCCTTACGAGCAGTACTTC. Protein sequence: CASSQTGHPYEQYF.

The rearrangement joins TRBV4-1 to TRBJ1-1, with D unclear. CDR1 is MGHRA, CDR2 YSYEKL, per germline. Trimming removed 1 base at V and 2 bases at J, with 8 bases between. The CDR3 loop spans 14 amino acids. Here the CDR3 DNA reads TGCGCCAGCAGCCAAGGGAGGACTAACACTGAAGCTTTCTTT. Translating it yields CASSQGRTNTEAFF.

This sequence joins TRBV27 and TRBJ2-5, with 9 nucleotides matching TRBD2. The germline V gene encodes CDR1 MNHEY and CDR2 SMNVEV (reference sequence). This CDR3 is 15 amino acids long. Trimming cost V 5 bases and J 5 bases; bases outside gene matches: 9. CDR3 protein: CASSALGLAGETQYF. CDR3 in DNA: TGTGCCAGCAGTGCTTTGGGACTAGCCGGGGAGACCCAGTACTTC.